These 21 T cell receptor beta chains were all obtained from the same sample, sequenced in a study of T cells in Graves' hyperthyroidism and ophthalmopathy. Regions amplified from RNA transcripts were the TCR beta CDR3 regions. HTBI primers were employed in a first-round RT-PCR of the TCR CDR3. TCRdb recomputed calls from the multiplex PCR reads with MiXCR, one row per CDR3 protein. Of about 410,000 distinct CDR3 sequences in the sample, 14% to 15% were seen once. The material sequenced was blood. These receptor sequences come from a man younger than 35 with Graves' ophthalmopathy.

This clonotype was seen at least ten times. The chain uses TRBV11-3 and TRBJ2-5, with 8 bases lining up with TRBD2. Germline CDR1 is SGHNT and CDR2 is YENEEA. The trim removed 5 bases at V and 5 bases at J, leaving 13 bases unmatched. There are 16 residues in the CDR3. CDR3 protein: CASSQDLLAAQETQYF. CDR3 bases: TGTGCCAGCAGCCAGGACCTACTAGCGGCTCAGGAGACCCAGTACTTC.

This chain uses TRBV10-3 with TRBJ2-2; 7 nucleotides align to TRBD2. The CDR3 is made up of 14 amino acids. Germline assignment: CDR1 ENHRY and CDR2 SYGVKD. Trimming cost V 4 bases and J 4 bases; bases outside gene matches: 3. CDR3 residues: CAISGGGITGELFF. The DNA for the CDR3 is TGTGCCATCAGTGGCGGGGGAATCACCGGGGAGCTGTTTTTT.

This clonotype came up a few times. V and J are TRBV9 and TRBJ1-2; a weak D match, TRBD1 (6 bases). This CDR3 region has 19 residues. Germline assignment: CDR1 SGDLS and CDR2 YYNGEE. V was clipped by 3 bases and J by 0 bases, with 24 bases between them. This CDR3 reads CASSAHLPGHPGANYGYTF. DNA for the CDR3: TGTGCCAGCAGCGCCCATTTACCGGGACACCCCGGGGCTAACTATGGCTACACCTTC.

The chain employs TRBV6-4 and TRBJ1-6; the match to TRBD1 covers 8 bases. Germline CDR1 is MRHNA and CDR2 is SNTAGT. This CDR3 is built from 15 residues. Losses at the gene ends were 0 bases for V and 13 bases for J; bases not matched to a gene: 8. DNA for the CDR3: TGTGCCAGCAGTGACTCCGGGCAGGGGGCGACTCCCCTCCACTTT. It translates to CASSDSGQGATPLHF.

This clonotype was found a few times. The chain is built from TRBV11-2 and TRBJ1-5, with D possibly being TRBD1 (6 bases). V was clipped by 0 bases and J by 7 bases, with 13 bases between them. CDR1 SGHAT and CDR2 FQNNGV come from the germline V gene. This CDR3 spans 15 amino acids. The CDR3 bases are TGTGCCAGCAGCTTAGATGGGGGGGGGCGGCAGCCCCAGCATTTT. It translates to CASSLDGGGRQPQHF.

This chain uses TRBV6-1 with TRBJ1-1; D unclear. Germline CDR1 is MNHNS and CDR2 is SASEGT. This CDR3 region has 13 residues. Trimming pared 2 bases from V and 3 bases from J, leaving 7 bases between. The CDR3 loop reads CASSEFSDTEAFF. The CDR3 nucleotides are TGTGCCAGCAGTGAATTCAGCGACACTGAAGCTTTCTTT.

This clonotype was detected many times. The chain has TRBV13 and TRBJ2-7; 10 bases fit TRBD1. This CDR3 comprises 15 residues. Germline V CDR1 and CDR2: PRHDT, FYEKMQ (reference sequence). V lost 5 bases and J lost 4; bases outside the gene matches: 8. The CDR3 DNA follows: TGTGCCAGCAGCCGGAAAAGACAGGGGGCATACGAGCAGTACTTC. Translated, it gives CASSRKRQGAYEQYF. The full variable domain, with the rest looked up from reference TRBV13 and TRBJ2-7, is AAGVIQSPRHLIKEKRETATLKCYPIPRHDTVYWYQQGPGQDPQFLISFYEKMQSDKGSIPDRFSAQQFSDYHSELNMSSLELGDSALYFCASSRKRQGAYEQYFGPGTRLTVT.

This clonotype was detected a few times. This CDR3 is CASSRGGSEKTQYF. CDR3 nucleotides: TGTGCCAGCAGTCGCGGCGGGAGCGAAAAGACCCAGTACTTC. J is TRBJ2-5 and V is TRBV12-3 or TRBV12-4; 7 bases fit TRBD2. The CDR3 is 14 residues long. Trimming took 5 bases from V and 6 from J; bases not matched to a gene: 9.

The V gene is TRBV6-5, the J gene TRBJ1-4; the D is unclear. The germline CDR1 and CDR2 sequences are MNHEY and SVGAGI. CDR3 size: 14 residues. V was cut by 0 bases and J by 0 bases, with 2 bases left in between. CDR3 in DNA: TGTGCCAGCAGTTACTCCGCAACTAATGAAAAACTGTTTTTT. Its protein product is CASSYSATNEKLFF.

This clonotype was picked up many times. The chain is built from TRBV24-1 and TRBJ2-1, with TRBD1 matching 9 bases. V shed 4 bases, J shed 5 bases, and the junction held 14 bases outside the gene matches. In germline, CDR1 is KGHDR, CDR2 SFDVKD. The CDR3 extends over 18 amino acids. CDR3 amino acids: CATSDRTGEVLPDNEQFF. The CDR3 DNA reads as TGTGCCACCAGTGACCGGACAGGGGAGGTCCTTCCTGACAATGAGCAGTTCTTC.

The rearrangement joins TRBV19 to TRBJ2-7; D is possibly TRBD1 or TRBD2 (5 bases each). The CDR3 spans 15 residues. Germline values: CDR1 LNHDA, CDR2 SQIVND (reference sequence). V gave up 3 bases and J gave up 0 bases, with 12 bases separating them. In DNA form, the CDR3 reads TGTGCCAGTAGTATTCAGGGCGGACTCTCCTACGAGCAGTACTTC. Its translation: CASSIQGGLSYEQYF.

The chain joins TRBV12-3 or TRBV12-4 to TRBJ2-5; 9 bases fit TRBD1. With V trimmed by 6 bases and J by 9 bases, 8 bases remained unmatched. The CDR3 length is 13 residues. CDR3 residues: CASSSTGGEAQYF. CDR3 nucleotide sequence: TGTGCCAGCAGCTCCACAGGGGGCGAGGCCCAGTACTTC.

This clonotype was observed a handful of times. The chain links TRBV7-6 to TRBJ2-7, with a weak D call TRBD2 (5 bases). V lost 4 bases, J lost 6 bases, and 13 bases lay in between. CDR1 is SGHVS and CDR2 is FNYEAQ in the germline V gene. The CDR3 extends over 13 amino acids. The CDR3, as DNA: TGTGCCAGCAGCTCCGGGATTCGGGTCGAGCAGTACTTC. Translation: CASSSGIRVEQYF.

This clonotype was seen at least ten times. CDR3 DNA sequence: TGTGCCAGCAGCCAAGATCCATCAGCGGGAGTCAACAATGAGCAGTTCTTC. Translating gives CASSQDPSAGVNNEQFF. V gene TRBV3-1 combines with J gene TRBJ2-1, with 8 bases fitting TRBD2. Trimming cost V 0 bases and J 5 bases; bases outside gene matches: 9. Looked up from germline, CDR1 is LGHDT and CDR2 is YNNKEL (reference sequence). The CDR3 contains 17 residues.

This clonotype was recorded at least ten times. The rearrangement joins TRBV3-1 to TRBJ1-1; unclear D gene. CDR3 length: 17 residues. Germline V gene data show CDR1 as LGHDT and CDR2 as YNNKEL (reference sequence). V was pared by 0 bases and J by 0 bases, with 14 bases between. The CDR3 is CASSQDPWQTLNTEAFF. CDR3 nucleotide sequence: TGTGCCAGCAGCCAAGATCCGTGGCAGACCTTGAACACTGAAGCTTTCTTT.

In its sample, this clonotype was seen a few times. The chain combines TRBV9 with TRBJ2-3, with 8 positions matching TRBD2. CDR1 SGDLS and CDR2 YYNGEE come from the germline V gene. The junction had 9 bases not matched to a gene; V was cut back by 4 bases and J by 2 bases. The CDR3 is made up of 16 amino acids. The CDR3 spells CASSRRPGLDTDTQYF. The CDR3 nucleotides read TGTGCCAGCAGCCGAAGACCGGGACTAGACACAGATACGCAGTATTTT.

In its sample, this clonotype was seen many times. The chain recombines TRBV10-3 with TRBJ1-1, with a possible D match to TRBD1 (5 bases). The CDR3 contains 14 residues. From germline, CDR1 is ENHRY and CDR2 SYGVKD. Trimming cost V 2 bases and J 3 bases, with 10 bases left between them. CDR3: CAISEGGKDTEAFF. The CDR3, as DNA: TGTGCCATCAGTGAGGGGGGGAAAGACACTGAAGCTTTCTTT.

The chain joins TRBV5-1 to TRBJ2-3, with D possibly called TRBD1 or TRBD2 (7 bases each). There are 15 residues in the CDR3. Between the trimmed V and J ends, which lost 6 bases and 1 base, there was a span of 15 bases. Looked up from germline, CDR1 is SGHRS and CDR2 is YFSETQ. The CDR3 DNA follows: TGCGCCAGCACAAGGGGGCTAGCGGGCACAGATACGCAGTATTTT. It translates to CASTRGLAGTDTQYF.

The rearrangement links TRBV4-1 to TRBJ2-7; D is possibly TRBD2 (6 bases). Germline CDR1 MGHRA, CDR2 YSYEKL. CDR3 length: 16 residues. V lost 3 bases and J lost 2, with 17 bases in between. The CDR3 region is CASSHLPGRDAYEQYF. The CDR3 coding sequence is TGCGCCAGCAGCCACCTCCCCGGGAGAGATGCCTACGAGCAGTACTTC.

There are many counts of this clonotype. The chain recombines TRBV12-3 or TRBV12-4 with TRBJ1-5, with D perhaps TRBD1 (6 bases). V was trimmed by 5 bases and J by 2 bases, leaving 10 bases between them. The CDR3 sequence is 14 residues long. CDR3 sequence: CASSPRGGNQPQHF. CDR3 coding DNA: TGTGCCAGCAGTCCAAGGGGGGGCAATCAGCCCCAGCATTTT.

The chain joins TRBV19 to TRBJ1-6; 7 nucleotides align to TRBD1. CDR1 LNHDA and CDR2 SQIVND come from the germline V gene (reference sequence). Unmatched junction bases numbered 8, after V lost 3 bases and J lost 6 bases. The CDR3 loop spans 16 amino acids. CDR3 region: CASSISGQVVNSPLHF. CDR3 DNA: TGTGCCAGTAGTATCTCCGGACAGGTGGTTAATTCACCCCTCCACTTT.